The clone carrying this T cell receptor (beta chain) showed up just a few times. Its cognate antigen is unknown. The CDR3 spans 14 residues. Trimming shortened V by 4 bases and J by 10 bases, and 19 bases separated the two germline ends. CDR1 and CDR2 (germline): MNHEY, SMNVEV (reference sequence). This record comes from a study of T cells after yellow fever vaccination. Study-level points and caveats: Contamination by abundant bulk-population clonotypes could be present in FACS-sorted repertoires.

TCR cDNA, made by 5'RACE template switching, carried an added universal primer site and UMIs. TCRdb re-called the 5' RACE reads through MiXCR, storing one row per CDR3 protein. The sample lists hundreds of thousands of distinct CDR3 sequences; around 10% were seen once. The genes are TRBV27 and TRBJ1-2; D is ambiguous. The sequence was obtained from a man aged 18 to 35 who received the YFV17D yellow fever vaccine. The sequenced sample was PBMCs, obtained on the day of the first yellow fever vaccination. The CDR3 DNA reads TGTGCCAGCAGTTCAGCTGACATCTATGGTTTCTACACCTTC. Its translation is CASSSADIYGFYTF.